These 25 T cell receptor beta chains came from one sample sequenced in a study of T cell responses to AZD1222 COVID-19 vaccine. Method: immunoSEQ multiplex PCR; TCRdb's copy keeps in-frame clones and lacks some. The sample lists about 150,000 clones, 85% to 95% occurring once. This specimen was peripheral blood, taken on day 0 of AZD1222 vaccination. Receptors originate from an adult in good health.

This clone was seen just once. CDR3 sequence reads: CASSELAGGTGELFF. CDR3 in DNA: TGTGCCAGCAGTGAATTAGCGGGGGGCACCGGGGAGCTGTTTTTT. This chain uses TRBV6-1 with TRBJ2-2, with 10 bases matching TRBD2. CDR3 length: 15 residues. Looked up from germline, CDR1 is MNHNS and CDR2 is SASEGT. V dropped 2 bases and J dropped 4; count of bases not matched to a gene: 1.

This chain joins TRBV29-1 and TRBJ1-2, with unresolved D. Trimming left V 1 base short and J 3 bases short, with 9 bases between. The length of the CDR3 is 13 residues. Germline lookup yields CDR1 SQVTM and CDR2 ANQGSEA. This chain's CDR3 is CSVEVRTDYGYTF. The CDR3 coding sequence is TGCAGCGTTGAAGTACGGACTGACTATGGCTACACCTTC.

The chain has TRBV10-1 and TRBJ1-5; possibly TRBD1 for D (6 bases). The CDR3 totals 15 residues. Germline-derived CDR1 and CDR2 are WNHNN and SYGVQD (reference sequence). V lost 3 bases, J lost 5 bases, and 14 bases lay in between. The CDR3 DNA reads as TGCGCCAGCAGTGAAGTTGAGGGGGGGGATCAGCCCCAGCATTTT. As protein: CASSEVEGGDQPQHF.

CDR3 sequence: CASSLGQGAYEQYF. The CDR3 DNA reads TGTGCCAGTAGCCTGGGACAGGGGGCTTACGAGCAGTACTTC. The chain uses TRBV19 and TRBJ2-7; TRBD1 matches 12 bases. This CDR3 comprises 14 residues. V dropped 6 bases and J dropped 4; count of bases not matched to a gene: 4. Per the germline V gene, CDR1 is LNHDA and CDR2 is SQIVND (reference sequence).

The genes are TRBV28 and TRBJ1-6; 7 bases line up with TRBD1. The germline V gene encodes CDR1 MDHEN and CDR2 SYDVKM. CDR3 size: 18 residues. V was pared by 7 bases and J by 0 bases, with 12 bases of the junction left unmatched. In nucleotides, the CDR3 is TGTGCCAGCATATATACGGCAGGGGGTTTCTCCTATAATTCACCCCTCCACTTT. This codes for CASIYTAGGFSYNSPLHF.

The chain links TRBV28 to TRBJ1-5, with a weak D call TRBD1 (6 bases). Germline V lookup: CDR1 MDHEN, CDR2 SYDVKM. The CDR3 loop spans 13 amino acids. The CDR3 bases are TGTGGAGCAGGGGAAGTGGGCAATCAGCCCCAGCATTTT. Translating it yields CGAGEVGNQPQHF.

CDR3 DNA: TGTGCCAGCAGCTCAGGAAACACCATATATTTT. Its translation: CASSSGNTIYF. This chain connects TRBV13 to TRBJ1-3, with D hard to call. V dropped 4 bases and J dropped 4 bases, with 2 bases sitting between them. This CDR3 spans 11 amino acids. Germline CDR1 PRHDT, CDR2 FYEKMQ (reference sequence).

The chain has TRBV5-1 and TRBJ2-2; either TRBD1 or TRBD2 may fit D (5 bases each). Germline values: CDR1 SGHRS, CDR2 YFSETQ. V dropped 0 bases and J dropped 8 bases, with 20 bases sitting between them. This CDR3 contains 17 residues. CDR3 amino acids: CASSLARDGGDLGELFF. CDR3 in DNA: TGCGCCAGCAGCTTGGCCAGGGACGGTGGTGATTTGGGGGAGCTGTTTTTT.

The V and J genes are TRBV7-2 and TRBJ1-1; D may be TRBD1 (5 bases). CDR1 is SGHTA, CDR2 FQGNSA, per germline. The CDR3 has 16 residues. V was cut by 2 bases and J by 8 bases, with 21 bases left in between. The CDR3 DNA follows: TGTGCCAGCAGCTTATTAGTCACAACGGCTTCAGGGGAAGCTTTCTTT. Translating it yields CASSLLVTTASGEAFF. The whole variable domain, filled in from reference TRBV7-2 and TRBJ1-1, reads GAGVSQSPSNKVTEKGKDVELRCDPISGHTALYWYRQSLGQGLEFLIYFQGNSAPDKSGLPSDRFSAERTGGSVSTLTIQRTQQEDSAVYLCASSLLVTTASGEAFFGQGTRLTVV.

The table lists this clone with a count of one. This sequence joins TRBV11-2 and TRBJ2-1; the match to TRBD2 covers 8 bases. Germline CDR1 is SGHAT and CDR2 is FQNNGV. J was trimmed by 6 bases and V by 5 bases; bases with no gene match: 9. This CDR3 contains 15 residues. The CDR3 DNA sequence: TGTGCCAGCAGCCGAACACGGGGGGGAAGCAATGAGCAGTTCTTC. Protein product: CASSRTRGGSNEQFF.

In regard to this clone: In the same sample, other DNA sequences code for this CDR3. This sequence joins TRBV18 and TRBJ2-2, with TRBD2 as a possible D gene (5 bases). The ends were cut back, 6 bases at V and 2 bases at J, with 10 bases in the middle. Germline loops: CDR1 KGHSH, CDR2 LQKENI. The CDR3 length is 14 residues. CDR3 loop: CASSPDFNTGELFF. The CDR3 DNA follows: TGTGCCAGCTCTCCGGACTTCAACACCGGGGAGCTGTTTTTT.

The chain couples TRBV28 to TRBJ2-7, with unresolved D. The germline CDR1 and CDR2 sequences are MDHEN and SYDVKM. Trimming took off 2 bases at V and 3 bases at J, with 8 bases between the two ends. The CDR3 loop spans 13 amino acids. The DNA of the CDR3 is TGTGCCAGCAGTTTAGCTGGGGACTACGAGCAGTACTTC. Translation gives CASSLAGDYEQYF.

The gene calls are TRBV19 and TRBJ1-3; D may be TRBD1 (5 bases). The CDR3 is 18 amino acids. Trimming left V 3 bases short and J 2 bases short, with 20 bases between. Per germline, CDR1 LNHDA and CDR2 SQIVND (reference sequence). The CDR3 bases are TGTGCCAGTAGTATTTTGGGGACCGGGATTGGTCCTGGAAACACCATATATTTT. Encoded protein: CASSILGTGIGPGNTIYF.

The J gene is TRBJ2-1, the V gene TRBV4-2; 9 nucleotides match TRBD2. Looked up from germline, CDR1 is LGHNA and CDR2 is YNFKEQ. V dropped 0 bases and J dropped 5; count of bases not matched to a gene: 8. The CDR3 has 17 residues. CDR3 sequence: CASSQDRLAGFDNEQFF. The CDR3 DNA reads TGTGCCAGCAGCCAAGATCGGCTAGCGGGGTTCGACAATGAGCAGTTCTTC.

This chain joins TRBV11-2 and TRBJ1-4, with D uncertain. The CDR3 has 14 amino acids. Trimming shortened V by 0 bases and J by 1 base, and 3 bases separated the two germline ends. Germline V gene sequence: CDR1 SGHAT, CDR2 FQNNGV. CDR3 in amino acids: CASSLDGTNEKLFF. CDR3 in DNA: TGTGCCAGCAGCTTAGATGGAACTAATGAAAAACTGTTTTTT.

V and J are TRBV5-8 and TRBJ2-3, with D possibly matching TRBD2 (6 bases). This CDR3 has 14 amino acids. Per germline, CDR1 SGHTS and CDR2 YDEGEE. The V end was cut by 0 bases, the J end by 3 bases, with 8 bases between. The CDR3 DNA reads as TGTGCCAGCAGCTTGGGGGAGGTGACAGATACGCAGTATTTT. Translation: CASSLGEVTDTQYF.

The table lists this clone with a count of one. The J gene is TRBJ1-5, the V gene TRBV19; TRBD1 might be the D (5 bases). CDR1 and CDR2 from the germline V gene are LNHDA and SQIVND (reference sequence). With 5 bases removed from V and 3 bases from J, the gap between germline ends came to 11 bases. The CDR3 has 14 residues. In DNA, the CDR3 is TGTGCCAGTAGTCCACCGACAGACAATCAGCCCCAGCATTTT. The encoded protein is CASSPPTDNQPQHF.

The chain uses TRBV11-2 and TRBJ2-7; TRBD1 might be the D (6 bases). Trimming cost V 1 base and J 2 bases, with 9 bases left between them. The CDR3 covers 14 residues. CDR1 and CDR2 from the germline V gene are SGHAT and FQNNGV. As DNA, the CDR3 is TGTGCCAGCAGCTTAGCTTACAGGGCCTACGAGCAGTACTTC. It codes for CASSLAYRAYEQYF.

Only one count was recorded for this clone. The rearrangement uses TRBV9 and TRBJ2-1; TRBD1 or TRBD2 may be the D gene (6 bases each). Per the germline V gene, CDR1 is SGDLS and CDR2 is YYNGEE. V was pared by 0 bases and J by 4 bases, with 11 bases between. The CDR3 extends over 15 amino acids. The CDR3 spells CASSVEGGTYNEQFF. The CDR3 coding sequence is TGTGCCAGCAGCGTAGAGGGCGGGACATACAATGAGCAGTTCTTC.

The chain is built from TRBV6-5 and TRBJ1-6; TRBD1 might be the D (5 bases). Germline V lookup: CDR1 MNHEY, CDR2 SVGAGI. CDR3 size: 14 residues. V was cut by 1 base and J by 9 bases, with 10 bases left in between. The CDR3 sequence is CASSYWGTGSPLHF. The DNA for the CDR3 is TGTGCCAGCAGTTACTGGGGCACAGGTTCACCCCTCCACTTT.

This chain connects TRBV7-9 to TRBJ1-1, with D perhaps TRBD1 (5 bases). V lost 3 bases and J lost 4, with 9 bases in between. CDR1 is SEHNR and CDR2 is FQNEAQ in the germline V gene (reference sequence). The length of the CDR3 is 13 residues. Written as DNA, the CDR3 is TGTGCCAGCAGCTTCGCCGGGGCCACTGAAGCTTTCTTT. This translates into CASSFAGATEAFF.

J is TRBJ2-7 and V is TRBV28, with 10 bases matching TRBD2. V dropped 9 bases and J dropped 2; count of bases not matched to a gene: 10. CDR3 length equals 15 residues. The germline gives CDR1 MDHEN, CDR2 SYDVKM. The CDR3 protein is CASQGASGGTYEQYF. DNA for the CDR3: TGTGCCAGTCAGGGGGCTAGCGGGGGAACCTACGAGCAGTACTTC.

The chain combines TRBV9 with TRBJ2-2; no clear D. The germline V gene encodes CDR1 SGDLS and CDR2 YYNGEE. The CDR3 extends over 15 amino acids. The V end was cut by 3 bases, the J end by 6 bases, with 15 bases between. CDR3 sequence (DNA): TGTGCCAGCAGCGGTCGTAGTAATGACCCCGGGGAGCTGTTTTTT. Translation: CASSGRSNDPGELFF.

This clone was counted once. The chain recombines TRBV19 with TRBJ2-3, with a tentative D call TRBD2 (6 bases). The CDR3 has 13 residues. Trimming took off 9 bases at V and 5 bases at J, with 15 bases between the two ends. The germline V gene has CDR1 LNHDA and CDR2 SQIVND (reference sequence). CDR3: CASARGGGDTQYF. The DNA of the CDR3 is TGTGCCAGCGCCCGGGGAGGTGGAGATACGCAGTATTTT.

The chain links TRBV7-9 to TRBJ1-3; 9 nucleotides line up with TRBD1. Per germline, CDR1 SEHNR and CDR2 FQNEAQ (reference sequence). V trimming: 1 base; J trimming: 4 bases; junction bases outside the gene matches: 5. The CDR3 is made up of 16 amino acids. The CDR3 is CASSLVGTGPGNTIYF. CDR3 coding DNA: TGTGCCAGCAGCTTAGTCGGGACAGGGCCCGGAAACACCATATATTTT.